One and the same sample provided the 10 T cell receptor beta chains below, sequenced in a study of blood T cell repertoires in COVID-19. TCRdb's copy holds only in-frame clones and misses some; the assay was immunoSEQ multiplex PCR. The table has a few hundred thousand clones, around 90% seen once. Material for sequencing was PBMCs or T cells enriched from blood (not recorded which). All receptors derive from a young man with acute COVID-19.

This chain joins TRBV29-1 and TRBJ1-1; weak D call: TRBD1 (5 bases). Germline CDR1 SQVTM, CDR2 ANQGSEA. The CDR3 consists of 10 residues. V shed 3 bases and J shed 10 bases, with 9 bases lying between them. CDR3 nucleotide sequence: TGCAGCGTTGACGGGCAGGGAGCTTTCTTT. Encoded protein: CSVDGQGAFF.

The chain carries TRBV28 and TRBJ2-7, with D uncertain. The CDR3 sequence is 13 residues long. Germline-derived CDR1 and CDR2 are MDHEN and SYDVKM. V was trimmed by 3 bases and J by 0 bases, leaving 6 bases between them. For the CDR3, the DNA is TGTGCCAGCAGTTTTTCGTTCTCCTACGAGCAGTACTTC. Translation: CASSFSFSYEQYF.

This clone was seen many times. In DNA, the CDR3 is TGTGCCAGCAGTTTCGATAGCGGGCAGTACTTC. Its translation is CASSFDSGQYF. V and J are TRBV5-6 and TRBJ2-7, with a tentative D call TRBD2 (6 bases). This CDR3 is built from 11 residues. V was trimmed by 5 bases and J by 9 bases, leaving 12 bases between them. In germline, CDR1 is SGHDT, CDR2 YYEEEE.

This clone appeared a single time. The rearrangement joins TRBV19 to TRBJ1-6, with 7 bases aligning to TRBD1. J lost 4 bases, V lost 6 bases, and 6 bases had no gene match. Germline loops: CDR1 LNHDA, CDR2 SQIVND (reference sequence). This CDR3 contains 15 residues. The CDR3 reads CASSSDRAYNSPLHF. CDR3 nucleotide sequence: TGTGCCAGTAGCTCTGACAGGGCTTATAATTCACCCCTCCACTTT. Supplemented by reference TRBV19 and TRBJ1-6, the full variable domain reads DGGITQSPKYLFRKEGQNVTLSCEQNLNHDAMYWYRQDPGQGLRLIYYSQIVNDFQKGDIAEGYSVSREKKESFPLTVTSAQKNPTAFYLCASSSDRAYNSPLHFGNGTRLTVT.

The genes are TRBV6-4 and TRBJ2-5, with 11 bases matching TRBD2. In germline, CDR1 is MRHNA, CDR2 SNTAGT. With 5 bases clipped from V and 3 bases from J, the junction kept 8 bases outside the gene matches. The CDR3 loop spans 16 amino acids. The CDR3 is CASSSGLAGQEETQYF. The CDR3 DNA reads TGTGCCAGCAGTTCAGGACTAGCGGGTCAAGAAGAGACCCAGTACTTC.

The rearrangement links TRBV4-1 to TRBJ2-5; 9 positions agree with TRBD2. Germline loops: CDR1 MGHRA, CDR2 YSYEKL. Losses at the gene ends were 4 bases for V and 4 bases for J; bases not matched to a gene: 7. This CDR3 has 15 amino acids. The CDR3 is CASSPGAGGGETQYF. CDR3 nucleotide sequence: TGCGCCAGCAGCCCCGGGGCGGGAGGGGGAGAGACCCAGTACTTC.

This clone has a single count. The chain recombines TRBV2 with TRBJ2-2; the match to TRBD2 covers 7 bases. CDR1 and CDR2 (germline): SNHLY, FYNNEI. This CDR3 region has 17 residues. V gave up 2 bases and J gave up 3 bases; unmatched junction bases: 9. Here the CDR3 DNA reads TGTGCCAGCAGTGAACGAAGCTGGGGAGGGGACACCGGGGAGCTGTTTTTT. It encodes CASSERSWGGDTGELFF.

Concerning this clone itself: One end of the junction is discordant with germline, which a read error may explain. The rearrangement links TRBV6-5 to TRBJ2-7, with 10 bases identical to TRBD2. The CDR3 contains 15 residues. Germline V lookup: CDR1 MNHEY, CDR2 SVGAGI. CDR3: CASSDSSGRSYEQYF. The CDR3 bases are TGTGCCAGCAGTGACTCTAGCGGGAGATCCTACGAGCAGTACTTC.

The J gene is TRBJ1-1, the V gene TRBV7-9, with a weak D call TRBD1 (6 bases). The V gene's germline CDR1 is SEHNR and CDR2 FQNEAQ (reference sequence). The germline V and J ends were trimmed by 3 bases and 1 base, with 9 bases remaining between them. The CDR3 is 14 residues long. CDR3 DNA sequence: TGTGCCAGCAGCTTTCCGGGACAGAACACTGAAGCTTTCTTT. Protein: CASSFPGQNTEAFF.

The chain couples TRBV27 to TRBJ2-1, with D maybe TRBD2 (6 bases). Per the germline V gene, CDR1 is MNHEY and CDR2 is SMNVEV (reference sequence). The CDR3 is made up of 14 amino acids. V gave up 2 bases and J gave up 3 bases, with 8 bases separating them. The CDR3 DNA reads TGTGCCAGCAGTTTAACGGGAGTCTACAATGAGCAGTTCTTC. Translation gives CASSLTGVYNEQFF.